These 20 T cell receptor beta chains share one sample of origin, sequenced in a study of cytomegalovirus exposure and HLA in healthy donors. The PCR used 60 Vbeta and 13 Jbeta primers. The protocol was immunoSEQ multiplex PCR, while the TCRdb copy is restricted to in-frame clones and leaves out a portion. The sample lists some 210,000 clones, over 70% occurring once. The specimen sequenced was PBMCs. The receptors originated from a man aged 30-40 years in good health and CMV-seronegative.

This chain uses TRBV27 with TRBJ2-3, with D perhaps matching TRBD2 (6 bases). This CDR3 comprises 15 residues. Germline V gives CDR1 MNHEY, CDR2 SMNVEV (reference sequence). V was shortened by 3 bases and J by 0 bases, with 10 bases between the two germline ends. CDR3 residues: CASSFWRGSTDTQYF. In DNA, the CDR3 is TGTGCCAGCAGTTTCTGGAGGGGAAGCACAGATACGCAGTATTTT.

CDR3 DNA sequence: TGTGCCAGCAGCGACAGGGTGGGAGGAAACGAGCAGTACTTC. Translated: CASSDRVGGNEQYF. This rearrangement joins TRBV11-2 to TRBJ2-7, with D possibly matching TRBD1 (7 bases). Germline CDR1 reads SGHAT; CDR2 reads FQNNGV. The V end lost 5 bases, the J end lost 5 bases, and 16 bases lay between the germline ends. The CDR3 spans 14 residues.

V gene TRBV9 combines with J gene TRBJ2-1, with D possibly being TRBD2 (7 bases). The CDR3 sequence is 15 residues long. The V gene lost 0 bases and the J gene lost 5 bases, with 12 bases spanning the gap. Germline CDR1 SGDLS, CDR2 YYNGEE. Here the CDR3 reads CASSVEGGRDNEQFF. CDR3 DNA sequence: TGTGCCAGCAGCGTAGAGGGGGGGCGCGACAATGAGCAGTTCTTC. Combining the CDR3 with reference TRBV9 and TRBJ2-1 gives the whole variable domain DSGVTQTPKHLITATGQRVTLRCSPRSGDLSVYWYQQSLDQGLQFLIQYYNGEERAKGNILERFSAQQFPDLHSELNLSSLELGDSALYFCASSVEGGRDNEQFFGPGTRLTVL.

This rearrangement joins TRBV7-9 to TRBJ2-3, with 8 positions matching TRBD1. The J segment lost 5 bases and the V segment lost 5 bases, leaving 9 bases of the junction unmatched. Looked up from germline, CDR1 is SEHNR and CDR2 is FQNEAQ (reference sequence). The CDR3 length is 15 residues. CDR3 DNA: TGTGCCAGCAGCCAGAGACAGGGGACGGGAGATACGCAGTATTTT. This encodes CASSQRQGTGDTQYF.

The genes are TRBV5-5 and TRBJ2-2; 11 bases line up with TRBD2. The CDR3 loop spans 16 amino acids. Germline trimming cut 6 bases from V and 5 bases from J; bases unmatched to any gene: 9. Germline CDR1 SGHKS, CDR2 YYEKEE (reference sequence). The CDR3, as DNA: TGTGCCAGCACGCAAACTAGCGGGAGTTGGACCGGGGAGCTGTTTTTT. Translation: CASTQTSGSWTGELFF.

The chain employs TRBV27 and TRBJ2-3, with D unclear. The length of the CDR3 is 15 residues. Deletions cut 3 bases from V and 1 base from J, with 11 bases between. The germline gives CDR1 MNHEY, CDR2 SMNVEV (reference sequence). CDR3: CASSFSSRGTDTQYF. CDR3 nucleotide sequence: TGTGCCAGCAGTTTTTCTAGTCGGGGCACAGATACGCAGTATTTT.

The chain recombines TRBV18 with TRBJ1-5, with a weak D call TRBD1 (6 bases). The germline V and J ends were trimmed by 8 bases and 2 bases, with 16 bases remaining between them. The germline gives CDR1 KGHSH, CDR2 LQKENI. The CDR3 consists of 15 residues. DNA for the CDR3: TGTGCCAGCACGAGGTGGGCAGGGGGCAATCAGCCCCAGCATTTT. Protein: CASTRWAGGNQPQHF.

The chain is built from TRBV10-2 and TRBJ1-5, with D possibly matching TRBD1 (5 bases). CDR3 length: 13 residues. Germline lookup yields CDR1 WSHSY and CDR2 SAAADI. Trimming removed 6 bases at V and 1 base at J, with 7 bases between. The CDR3 region has the DNA TGCGCCAGCAGGGACAACAGCAATCAGCCCCAGCATTTT. Its translation: CASRDNSNQPQHF.

V is TRBV29-1 and J is TRBJ1-2; TRBD1 aligns across 7 bases. Germline assignment: CDR1 SQVTM and CDR2 ANQGSEA. The CDR3 has 15 residues. The CDR3 DNA follows: TGCACCACCTTCCGCCGGGACAGTTCCCCCTATGGCTACACCTTC. Encoded protein: CTTFRRDSSPYGYTF.

This clone was recorded a few times. A read error may account for a junction end that differs from germline. This chain links TRBV7-9 with TRBJ2-7; 8 bases fit TRBD1. From germline, CDR1 is SEHNR and CDR2 FQNEAQ (reference sequence). The CDR3 runs 15 residues. The CDR3 nucleotides are TGTTCCAGCAGCCCAAGACAGGGGAGTGGCTACGAGCAGTACTTC. It specifies CSSSPRQGSGYEQYF.

The J gene is TRBJ2-2, the V gene TRBV19; 7 nucleotides agree with TRBD2. Per the germline V gene, CDR1 is LNHDA and CDR2 is SQIVND (reference sequence). The CDR3 is made up of 16 amino acids. V was pared by 3 bases and J by 4 bases, with 8 bases of the junction left unmatched. In DNA form, the CDR3 reads TGTGCCAGTAGTATTAGGGCGGGAGTGGGCACCGGGGAGCTGTTTTTT. Translated, it gives CASSIRAGVGTGELFF.

The J gene is TRBJ2-7, the V gene TRBV27; D is uncertain. This CDR3 has 14 amino acids. Trimming shortened V by 3 bases and J by 1 base, and 10 bases separated the two germline ends. Germline V gene data show CDR1 as MNHEY and CDR2 as SMNVEV (reference sequence). This CDR3 reads CASSLRRSSYEQYF. In DNA form, the CDR3 reads TGTGCCAGCAGTTTGAGAAGGAGTTCCTACGAGCAGTACTTC.

CDR3 sequence: CASSLTSGTTDTQYF. CDR3 in DNA: TGTGCCAGCAGTCTAACTAGCGGGACCACAGATACGCAGTATTTT. The chain combines TRBV7-2 with TRBJ2-3, with 10 bases lining up with TRBD2. Per germline, CDR1 SGHTA and CDR2 FQGNSA. J was trimmed by 2 bases and V by 6 bases; bases with no gene match: 5. CDR3 length equals 15 residues. Based on the CDR3 plus reference TRBV7-2 and TRBJ2-3, the full variable domain is GAGVSQSPSNKVTEKGKDVELRCDPISGHTALYWYRQSLGQGLEFLIYFQGNSAPDKSGLPSDRFSAERTGGSVSTLTIQRTQQEDSAVYLCASSLTSGTTDTQYFGPGTRLTVL.

The CDR3 loop is CGAAGAGNTIYF. CDR3 nucleotide sequence: TGTGGGGCAGCGGGGGCTGGAAACACCATATATTTT. The chain couples TRBV25-1 to TRBJ1-3; TRBD1 is a possible D gene (5 bases). The CDR3 length is 12 residues. Germline V gives CDR1 MGHDK, CDR2 SYGVNS.

CDR3 residues: CASSQVTGDYGYTF. DNA for the CDR3: TGTGCCAGCAGCCAAGTAACGGGGGACTATGGCTACACCTTC. The chain links TRBV14 to TRBJ1-2; D perhaps matches TRBD1 (5 bases). This CDR3 comprises 14 residues. Trimming left V 1 base short and J 3 bases short, with 9 bases between. CDR1 and CDR2 from the germline V gene are SGHDN and FVKESK.

The genes are TRBV6-6 and TRBJ1-4; D not resolved. In germline, CDR1 is MNHNY, CDR2 SVGAGI (reference sequence). Deletions cut 4 bases from V and 8 bases from J, with 8 bases between. The CDR3 has 12 residues. CDR3 in DNA: TGTGCCAGCAGTTTTGAAAGCGAAAAACTGTTTTTT. Encoded protein: CASSFESEKLFF.

The chain is built from TRBV7-2 and TRBJ2-1, with D possibly TRBD1 on 6 matching bases. The ends were cut back, 5 bases at V and 3 bases at J, with 14 bases in the middle. The CDR3 loop spans 15 amino acids. Germline V gene data show CDR1 as SGHTA and CDR2 as FQGNSA. CDR3 loop: CASSQGLGFYNEQFF. As DNA, the CDR3 is TGTGCCAGCAGCCAGGGGTTGGGCTTCTACAATGAGCAGTTCTTC.

This clone showed up just once. J is TRBJ2-7 and V is TRBV7-8, with TRBD2 matching 12 bases. Germline V gene sequence: CDR1 SGHVS, CDR2 FQNEAQ. V shed 6 bases and J 7 bases; nucleotides not matched to a gene: 7. The CDR3 totals 14 residues. This CDR3 is CASSLAGGPGEQYF. CDR3 coding DNA: TGTGCCAGCAGTCTAGCGGGGGGGCCAGGAGAGCAGTACTTC.

This chain joins TRBV4-2 and TRBJ2-3, with 10 bases aligning to TRBD1. Trimming cost V 2 bases and J 0 bases; bases outside gene matches: 2. The CDR3 extends over 16 amino acids. Germline lookup yields CDR1 LGHNA and CDR2 YNFKEQ. CDR3 loop: CASSQRQGASTDTQYF. CDR3 bases: TGTGCCAGCAGCCAAAGACAGGGGGCAAGCACAGATACGCAGTATTTT.

This clone was recorded a few times. The chain combines TRBV10-3 with TRBJ1-4, with 8 positions matching TRBD1. V lost 3 bases, J lost 8 bases, and 5 bases stayed unmatched. This CDR3 is built from 14 residues. The germline gives CDR1 ENHRY, CDR2 SYGVKD. The CDR3 reads CAISESGGYEKLFF. In DNA form, the CDR3 reads TGTGCCATCAGTGAATCAGGGGGCTACGAAAAACTGTTTTTT.